The rows below give T cell receptor beta chains drawn from one sample of a study of CD8 T cells in Susac syndrome. TCRdb processed the immunoSEQ multiplex PCR reads anew with MiXCR; each CDR3 protein has one entry. The top ten clones hold 0.065% of a sample with about 300,000 distinct CDR3 sequences, around 92% of them seen once. Sequenced material: CD4+ T cells from PBMCs. These receptors were obtained from a human donor with multiple sclerosis. CDR3s include the opening cysteine and the closing phenylalanine or tryptophan. A D gene is named only where the DNA matches it firmly. Rows give clone size only sometimes, using once, few, many, or a class for an expanded clone.

D | J | size | V | DNA | CDR3
TRBD2 | TRBJ2-7 | . | TRBV5-1 | TGCGCCAGCAGCTTCGGGGGGGAAGCCTACGAGCAGTACTTC | CASSFGGEAYEQYF
TRBD2 | TRBJ2-1 | . | TRBV29-1 | TGCAGCGTTCGGACTAGCGGGATGGGTGAGCAGTTCTTC | CSVRTSGMGEQFF
. | TRBJ2-3 | . | TRBV5-4 | TGTGCCAGCAGCTTAGAGGCGGCCAAGGATACGCAGTATTTT | CASSLEAAKDTQYF
. | TRBJ1-1 | . | TRBV6-5 | TGTGCCAGCAGTTACCCCCCGGGCCTCCGGAAGAACACTGAAGCTTTCTTT | CASSYPPGLRKNTEAFF
. | TRBJ2-7 | . | TRBV3-1 | TGTGCCAGCAGCCAAGATTACCAGTCCTACGAGCAGTACTTC | CASSQDYQSYEQYF
TRBD1 | TRBJ1-2 | once | TRBV7-2 | TGTGCCAGCAGCTTTGACCCGGGACAGTTGTTCTATGGCTACACCTTC | CASSFDPGQLFYGYTF
TRBD1 | TRBJ1-2 | . | TRBV5-5 | TGTGCCAGCAGCATGACAGGGGGCGTAGGTATAACGAGAGGCTACACCTTC | CASSMTGGVGITRGYTF
. | TRBJ1-1 | . | TRBV20-1 | TGCAGTGCTAGAGCGGACTACGGCACTGAAGCTTTCTTT | CSARADYGTEAFF
TRBD1 | TRBJ2-3 | once | TRBV7-9 | TGTGCCAGCAGCTTAGTTGGGACAGACACAGATACGCAGTATTTT | CASSLVGTDTDTQYF
. | TRBJ2-2 | . | TRBV20-1 | TGCAGTGCTAGGAGGGGGGGCACCGGGGAGCTGTTTTTT | CSARRGGTGELFF
TRBD1 | TRBJ2-5 | . | TRBV6-5 | TGTGCCAGCAGTTCCTGGTCGGACAGGGCGGAGACCCAGTACTTC | CASSSWSDRAETQYF
. | TRBJ1-4 | . | TRBV15 | TGTGCCACCAGCAGTAAACAGACAACTAATGAAAAACTGTTTTTT | CATSSKQTTNEKLFF
. | TRBJ2-2 | . | TRBV9 | TGTGCCAGCAGCGTTAGCGGGAACACCGGGGAGCTGTTTTTT | CASSVSGNTGELFF
. | TRBJ1-6 | . | TRBV7-8 | TGTGCCAGCAGCTTAGTGGTGGGCAGTCCTTCGCCCATCCACTTT | CASSLVVGSPSPIHF
TRBD2 | TRBJ2-1 | . | TRBV20-1 | TGCAGTGCCCCAGCGGGAGCCATCTCCAATGAGCAGTTCTTC | CSAPAGAISNEQFF
. | TRBJ1-1 | . | TRBV27 | TGTGCCAGCAGTTTTTCCGACAGAGAAAACACTGAAGCTTTCTTT | CASSFSDRENTEAFF
. | TRBJ1-4 | . | TRBV6-1 | TGTGCCAGCAGTGACGAGGGGCACATGTTGTTTTTT | CASSDEGHMLFF
TRBD2 | TRBJ2-5 | . | TRBV20-1 | TGCAGTGCTAGAACGTCGGGGGGGCTCGGCCAGATTACAGAGACCCAGTACTTC | CSARTSGGLGQITETQYF
TRBD2 | TRBJ2-1 | . | TRBV30 | TGTGCCTGGAGCAGACTAGCGGTGGCCTACAATGAGCAGTTCTTC | CAWSRLAVAYNEQFF